This TCR beta chain comes out of a study of Graves' ophthalmopathy and Graves' hyperthyroidism. On the study more broadly: The collection of peripheral blood took place at initial diagnosis, before any treatment. Points from the study as a whole: A majority of expanded thyroid clonotypes exceeding 0.001 frequency were likewise present in blood.

From RNA, the CDR3 regions of TCR beta chains were amplified and sequenced. An initial RT-PCR round employing HTBI primers preceded a second-round multiplex PCR. One entry per CDR3 protein results from TCRdb running MiXCR on the multiplex PCR reads. In the table there are 600,000 to 950,000 distinct CDR3 sequences, approximately 40% of which are singletons. V was clipped by 4 bases and J by 0 bases, with 11 bases between them. This CDR3 is 15 amino acids long. Germline V gene data show CDR1 as SGHTA and CDR2 as FQGTGA. About this clonotype itself: Its antigen is unidentified.

Moderately to severely active ophthalmopathy under 3 months, CAS at least 3, NOSPECS at least 4. The PBMCs were taken from about 10 ml of fresh peripheral blood. The sequencing input was peripheral blood. J is TRBJ2-3 and V is TRBV7-3, with D hard to call. This receptor was identified in an adult man with Graves' ophthalmopathy. CDR3 in DNA: TGTGCCAGCAGCTATGGGCCAGGAAGCACAGATACGCAGTATTTT. Amino acids: CASSYGPGSTDTQYF.